This TCR beta chain was captured by sequencing in a study of blood T cell repertoires in COVID-19. Study background: Sample material is recorded as cDNA or gDNA derived from T cells, B-cell-depleted T cells, or PBMCs.

Germline V gene sequence: CDR1 SGHVS, CDR2 FQNEAQ. The CDR3 covers 15 residues. Authors' analysis steps: The assay estimated nucleated cells by amplifying reference gene primers. Generated by immunoSEQ multiplex PCR, the TCRdb table keeps only in-frame clones and is missing some. That table supplies the V and J calls and clone size; D and trimming were determined from the DNA. The sample has 250,000 to 350,000 clones; roughly 89% are singletons. Remarks on this clone: Sequence at one end of the junction differs from germline and may be a read error.

This TCR was sampled from a young man with acute or convalescent COVID-19. The chain couples TRBV7-8 to TRBJ1-1; D not certain. Sequencing used peripheral blood. CDR3 nucleotide sequence: TGTGCCAGCAGCTTTTCTATCTCATTGAATACTGAAGCTTTCTTT. It is translated as CASSFSISLNTEAFF.